Given below is one TCR beta chain in context. Its specificity is unknown. Time point of the sample: week 47, end of study. One vaccine dose held 300 ug of mutant IDH1 20-mer peptide and came with topical imiquimod. There were eight vaccinations for patients, given in weeks 1, 3, 5, 7, 11, 15, 19 and 23. TCRdb's table, derived via immunoSEQ multiplex PCR, lists solely in-frame clones and lacks some. The table includes over 30,000 clones, just under 90% detected once. This entry comes from a study of a mutant IDH1 vaccine in newly diagnosed glioma. Background on the study: The therapy given earlier, which was standard therapy, consisted of radiotherapy, temozolomide, or both, and most of the patients received both. The week-35 safety follow-up was V12, and the week-47 study end was V13.

The CDR3 has 14 residues. Germline V gene lookup returns CDR1 SGHNT and CDR2 YYREEE (reference sequence). V was cut by 0 bases and J by 4 bases, with 10 bases left in between. The sequence came from a woman in her twenties or thirties with glioma. This chain uses TRBV5-4 with TRBJ2-5; D gene unclear. The sequencing here drew on PBMCs, taken from a glioma patient whose treatment included an IDH1 peptide vaccine. Here the CDR3 reads CASSLGIERETQYF. For the CDR3, the DNA is TGTGCCAGCAGCTTGGGAATAGAGAGAGAGACCCAGTACTTC. The full variable domain, its missing parts supplied by reference TRBV5-4 and TRBJ2-5, is ETGVTQSPTHLIKTRGQQVTLRCSSQSGHNTVSWYQQALGQGPQFIFQYYREEENGRGNFPPRFSGLQFPNYSSELNVNALELDDSALYLCASSLGIERETQYFGPGTRLLVL.